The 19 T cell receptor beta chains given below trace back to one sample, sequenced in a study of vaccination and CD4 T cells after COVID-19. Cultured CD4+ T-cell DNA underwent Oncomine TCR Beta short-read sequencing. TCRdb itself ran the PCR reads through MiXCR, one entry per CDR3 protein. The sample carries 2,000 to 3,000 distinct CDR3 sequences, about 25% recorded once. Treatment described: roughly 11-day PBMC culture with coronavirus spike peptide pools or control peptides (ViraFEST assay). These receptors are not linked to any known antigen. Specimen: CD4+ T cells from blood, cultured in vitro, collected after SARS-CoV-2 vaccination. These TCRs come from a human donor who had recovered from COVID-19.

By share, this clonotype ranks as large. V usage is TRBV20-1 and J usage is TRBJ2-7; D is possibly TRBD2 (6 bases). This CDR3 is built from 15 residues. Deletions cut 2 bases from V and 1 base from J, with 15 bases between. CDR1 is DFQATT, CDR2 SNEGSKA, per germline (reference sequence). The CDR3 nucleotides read TGCAGTGCTAGACCACGGGGGTACACTTCCTACGAGCAGTACTTC. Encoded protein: CSARPRGYTSYEQYF.

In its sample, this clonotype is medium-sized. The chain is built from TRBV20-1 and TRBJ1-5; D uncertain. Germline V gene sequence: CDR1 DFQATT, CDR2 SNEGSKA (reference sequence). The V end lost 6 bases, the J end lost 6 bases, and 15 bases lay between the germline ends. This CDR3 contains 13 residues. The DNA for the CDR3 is TGCAGTGCGAGCCCGGAATATGGTCAGCCCCAGCATTTT. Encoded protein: CSASPEYGQPQHF.

CDR3 protein: CASSSRAGGYTF. The CDR3 DNA reads as TGTGCCAGCAGCTCACGGGCAGGTGGCTACACCTTC. This chain joins TRBV7-6 and TRBJ1-2; D uncertain. Trimming took 4 bases from V and 7 from J, leaving 10 bases between them. The germline CDR1 and CDR2 sequences are SGHVS and FNYEAQ. The CDR3 covers 12 residues.

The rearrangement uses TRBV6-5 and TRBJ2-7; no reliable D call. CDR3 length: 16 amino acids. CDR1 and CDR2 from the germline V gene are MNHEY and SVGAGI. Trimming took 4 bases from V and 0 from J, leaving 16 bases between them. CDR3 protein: CASSCARLTSSYEQYF. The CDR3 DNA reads TGTGCCAGCAGTTGCGCCCGATTAACGAGCTCCTACGAGCAGTACTTC.

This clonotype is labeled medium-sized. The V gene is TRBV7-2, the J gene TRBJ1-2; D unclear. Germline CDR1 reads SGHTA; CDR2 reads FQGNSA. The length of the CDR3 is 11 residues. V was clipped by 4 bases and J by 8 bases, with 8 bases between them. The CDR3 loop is CASSSEYGYTF. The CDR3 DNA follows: TGTGCCAGCAGCTCCGAGTACGGCTACACCTTC.

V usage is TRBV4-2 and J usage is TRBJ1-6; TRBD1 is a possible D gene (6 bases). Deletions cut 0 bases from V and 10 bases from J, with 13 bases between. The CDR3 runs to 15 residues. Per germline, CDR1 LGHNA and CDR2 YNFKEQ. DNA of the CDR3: TGTGCCAGCAGCCAAGAAGGACTTGGGGGCTCACCCCTCCACTTT. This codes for CASSQEGLGGSPLHF.

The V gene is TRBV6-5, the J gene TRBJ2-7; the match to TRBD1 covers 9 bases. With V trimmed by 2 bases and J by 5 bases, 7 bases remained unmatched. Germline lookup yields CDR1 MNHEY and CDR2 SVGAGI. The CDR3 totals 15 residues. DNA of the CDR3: TGTGCCAGCAGTTACCCGGGACAGGGTTTCGACGAGCAGTACTTC. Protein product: CASSYPGQGFDEQYF.

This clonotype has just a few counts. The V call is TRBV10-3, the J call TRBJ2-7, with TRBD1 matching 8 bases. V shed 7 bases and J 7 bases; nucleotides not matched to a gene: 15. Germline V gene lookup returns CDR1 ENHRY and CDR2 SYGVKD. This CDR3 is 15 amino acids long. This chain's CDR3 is CAITHRPGQGEEQYF. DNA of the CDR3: TGTGCCATCACCCACCGCCCTGGACAGGGAGAAGAGCAGTACTTC.

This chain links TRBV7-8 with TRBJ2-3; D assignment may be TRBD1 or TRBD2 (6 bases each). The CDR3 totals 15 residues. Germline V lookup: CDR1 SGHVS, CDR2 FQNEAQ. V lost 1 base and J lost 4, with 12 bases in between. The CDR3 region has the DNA TGTGCCAGCAGCTTAGATTCCGGGGGCGCAGATACGCAGTATTTT. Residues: CASSLDSGGADTQYF.

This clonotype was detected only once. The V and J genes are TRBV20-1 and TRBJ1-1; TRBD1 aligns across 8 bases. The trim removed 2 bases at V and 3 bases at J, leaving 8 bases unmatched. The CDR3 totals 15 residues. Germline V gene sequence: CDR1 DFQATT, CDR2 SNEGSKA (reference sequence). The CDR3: CSARLTETGDTEAFF. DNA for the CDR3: TGCAGTGCTAGACTAACGGAGACAGGGGACACTGAAGCTTTCTTT.

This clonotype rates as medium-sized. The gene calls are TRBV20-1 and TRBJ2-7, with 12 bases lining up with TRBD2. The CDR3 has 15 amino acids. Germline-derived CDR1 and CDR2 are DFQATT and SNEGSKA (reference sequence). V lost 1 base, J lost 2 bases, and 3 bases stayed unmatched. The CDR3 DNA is TGCAGTGCTAGAGGACTAGCGGGGGCCACCTACGAGCAGTACTTC. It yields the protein CSARGLAGATYEQYF.

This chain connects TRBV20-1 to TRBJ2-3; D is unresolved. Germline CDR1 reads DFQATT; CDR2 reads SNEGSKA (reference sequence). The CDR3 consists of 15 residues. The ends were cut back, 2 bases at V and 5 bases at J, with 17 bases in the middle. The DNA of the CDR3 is TGCAGTGCTAGACCCGTCGTGGGTTTGAAAGATACGCAGTATTTT. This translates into CSARPVVGLKDTQYF.

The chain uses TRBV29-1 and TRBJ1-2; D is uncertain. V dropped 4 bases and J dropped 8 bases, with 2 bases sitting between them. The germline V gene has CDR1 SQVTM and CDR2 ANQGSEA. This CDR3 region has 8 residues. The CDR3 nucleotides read TGCAGCGTTGGGGGCTACACCTTC. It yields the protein CSVGGYTF. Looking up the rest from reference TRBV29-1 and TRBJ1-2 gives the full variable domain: SAVISQKPSRDICQRGTSLTIQCQVDSQVTMMFWYRQQPGQSLTLIATANQGSEATYESGFVIDKFPISRPNLTFSTLTVSNMSPEDSSIYLCSVGGYTFGSGTRLTVV.

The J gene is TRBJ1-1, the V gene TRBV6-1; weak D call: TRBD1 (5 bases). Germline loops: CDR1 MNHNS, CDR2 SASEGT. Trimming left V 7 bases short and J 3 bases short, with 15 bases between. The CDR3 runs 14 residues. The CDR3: CASTSRGVHTEAFF. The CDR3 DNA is TGTGCCAGCACCTCCCGGGGGGTCCACACTGAAGCTTTCTTT.

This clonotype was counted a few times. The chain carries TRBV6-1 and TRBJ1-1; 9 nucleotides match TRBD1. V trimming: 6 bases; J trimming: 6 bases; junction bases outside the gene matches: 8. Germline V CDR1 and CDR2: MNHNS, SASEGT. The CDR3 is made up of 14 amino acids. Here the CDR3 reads CASSLSQGAAEAFF. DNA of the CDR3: TGTGCCAGCAGCCTATCACAGGGGGCGGCTGAAGCTTTCTTT.

The CDR3 DNA sequence: TGCAGTGCTCAAGTAGCGGGGGGGGTGGCAGATACGCAGTATTTT. It encodes CSAQVAGGVADTQYF. The chain combines TRBV20-1 with TRBJ2-3; 11 nucleotides match TRBD2. The CDR3 extends over 15 amino acids. V lost 5 bases, J lost 4 bases, and 8 bases stayed unmatched. The germline V gene encodes CDR1 DFQATT and CDR2 SNEGSKA (reference sequence).

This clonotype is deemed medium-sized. The CDR3 is CSARWTGGRETQYF. CDR3 sequence (DNA): TGCAGTGCTAGATGGACGGGAGGAAGAGAGACCCAGTACTTC. The V call is TRBV20-1, the J call TRBJ2-5; 7 bases map to TRBD2. This CDR3 has 14 amino acids. The V and J ends lost 2 bases and 4 bases, in that order; junction bases with no gene match: 7. CDR1 and CDR2 from the germline V gene are DFQATT and SNEGSKA (reference sequence).

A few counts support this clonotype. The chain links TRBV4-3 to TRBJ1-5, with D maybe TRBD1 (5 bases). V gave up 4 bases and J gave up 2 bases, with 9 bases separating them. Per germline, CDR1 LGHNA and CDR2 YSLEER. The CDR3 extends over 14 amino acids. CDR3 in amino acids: CASSLRGGNQPQHF. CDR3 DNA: TGCGCCAGCAGCCTACGAGGGGGCAATCAGCCCCAGCATTTT.

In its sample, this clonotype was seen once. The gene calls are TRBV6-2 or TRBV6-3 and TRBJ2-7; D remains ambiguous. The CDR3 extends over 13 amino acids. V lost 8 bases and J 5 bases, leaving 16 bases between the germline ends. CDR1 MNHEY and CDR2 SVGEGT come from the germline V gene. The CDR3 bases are TGTGCCAGCGATTCGGGTGTAAGGGACGAGCAGTACTTC. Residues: CASDSGVRDEQYF.